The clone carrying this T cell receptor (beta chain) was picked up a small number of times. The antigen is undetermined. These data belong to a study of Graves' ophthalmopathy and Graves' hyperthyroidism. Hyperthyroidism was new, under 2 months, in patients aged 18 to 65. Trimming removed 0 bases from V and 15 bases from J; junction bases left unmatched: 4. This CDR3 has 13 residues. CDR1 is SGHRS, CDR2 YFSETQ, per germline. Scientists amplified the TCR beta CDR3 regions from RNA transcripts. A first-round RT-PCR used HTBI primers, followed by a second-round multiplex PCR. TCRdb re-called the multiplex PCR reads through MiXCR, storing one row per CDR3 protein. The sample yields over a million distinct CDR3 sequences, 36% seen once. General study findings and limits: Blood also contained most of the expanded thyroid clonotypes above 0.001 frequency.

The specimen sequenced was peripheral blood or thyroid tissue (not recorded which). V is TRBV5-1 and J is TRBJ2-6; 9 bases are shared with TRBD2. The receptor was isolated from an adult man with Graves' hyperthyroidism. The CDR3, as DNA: TGCGCCAGCAGCTTGGGACTAGCGGAGGACCTGACTTTC. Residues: CASSLGLAEDLTF.